This TCR beta chain originates from a study of blood T cell repertoires in COVID-19. Study background: Acute and convalescent COVID-19 samples came from the United States, Italy and Spain.

Germline CDR1 MNHEY, CDR2 SVGAGI. The ends were cut back, 7 bases at V and 0 bases at J, with 13 bases in the middle. The CDR3 has 15 residues. TCRdb's table, derived via immunoSEQ multiplex PCR, lists solely in-frame clones and lacks some. The table lists 90,000 to 130,000 clones, around 84% of them singletons, with approximately 1.3% in the top ten. The chain links TRBV6-5 to TRBJ1-3; D is perhaps TRBD1 (5 bases). This clonotype originated in a man aged 35 to 55 with acute or convalescent COVID-19. Input material: peripheral blood. The CDR3 DNA follows: TGTGCCAGCAAGCGGGGCGCCACCTCTGGAAACACCATATATTTT. Residues: CASKRGATSGNTIYF.